This entry describes one T cell receptor (beta chain). The data were taken from a study of spatial heterogeneity in lung cancer. The CDR3 covers 16 residues. The ends lost 2 bases at V and 1 base at J; junction bases unmatched: 2. Time point specified: sample taken at primary tumor resection. Sequencing covered unsorted whole RNA taken from tumor, nontumor lung or frozen PBMC. Using its own MiXCR run on the 5' RACE reads, TCRdb lists one record per CDR3 protein. The table records approximately 4,000 distinct CDR3 sequences, 16% of them present only once. Sequencing was performed on PBMCs, taken at surgery. The receptor comes from a male donor with early-stage non-small cell lung cancer. V gene TRBV23-1 combines with J gene TRBJ2-3; 11 nucleotides match TRBD1. TRBV23-1 is assigned to the ORF class and has an uncertain function. The DNA for the CDR3 is TGCGCCAGCAGTCAACCGGACAGGGGGCGCACAGATACGCAGTATTTT. Translated, it gives CASSQPDRGRTDTQYF.